Below, 23 T cell receptor beta chains from the same sample are listed, as sequenced in a study of T cell responses to AZD1222 COVID-19 vaccine. Sequencing was performed with immunoSEQ multiplex PCR; in TCRdb, only in-frame clones are kept and a portion is missing. The table shows 150,000 or so clones, with 90% occurring only once. This specimen was peripheral blood, taken on day 0 of AZD1222 vaccination. The receptors were gathered from an adult in good health.

This chain links TRBV24-1 with TRBJ2-3, with D maybe TRBD1 (5 bases). V was pared by 1 base and J by 0 bases, with 10 bases between. Per the germline V gene, CDR1 is KGHDR and CDR2 is SFDVKD. This CDR3 is 16 amino acids long. The CDR3 DNA reads as TGTGCCACCAGTGATTTCCTTGGGGCTAGCACAGATACGCAGTATTTT. Protein sequence: CATSDFLGASTDTQYF.

The rearrangement links TRBV7-3 to TRBJ1-1; 7 bases align to TRBD1. The CDR3 extends over 16 amino acids. Trimming at V came to 0 bases and at J to 4 bases, leaving 8 bases not matched to a gene. Looked up from germline, CDR1 is SGHTA and CDR2 is FQGTGA. The CDR3 bases are TGTGCCAGCAGCTTAACGAGGACAGGTAGTGGCACTGAAGCTTTCTTT. Its translation: CASSLTRTGSGTEAFF. Full variable domain (outside the CDR3, taken from reference TRBV7-3 and TRBJ1-1): GAGVSQTPSNKVTEKGKYVELRCDPISGHTALYWYRQSLGQGPEFLIYFQGTGAADDSGLPNDRFFAVRPEGSVSTLKIQRTERGDSAVYLCASSLTRTGSGTEAFFGQGTRLTVV.

The chain combines TRBV5-1 with TRBJ1-5; D gene ambiguous. This CDR3 contains 14 residues. V lost 1 base, J lost 2 bases, and 7 bases lay in between. Per the germline V gene, CDR1 is SGHRS and CDR2 is YFSETQ. CDR3: CASSLIGGNQPQHF. Here the CDR3 DNA reads TGCGCCAGCAGCTTGATCGGGGGCAATCAGCCCCAGCATTTT.

The chain is built from TRBV4-1 and TRBJ2-1; 7 positions match TRBD2. Trimming removed 0 bases from V and 6 bases from J; junction bases left unmatched: 11. Germline V gene lookup returns CDR1 MGHRA and CDR2 YSYEKL. The CDR3 totals 17 residues. The CDR3 protein is CASSQETLAALGNEQFF. The DNA of the CDR3 is TGCGCCAGCAGCCAAGAGACCCTAGCGGCGTTAGGCAATGAGCAGTTCTTC.

V is TRBV2 and J is TRBJ1-6, with 9 positions matching TRBD1. Germline loops: CDR1 SNHLY, CDR2 FYNNEI. The CDR3 consists of 14 residues. With V trimmed by 6 bases and J by 6 bases, 3 bases remained unmatched. CDR3 in DNA: TGTGCCAGCAGGGCGGGACAGGGTAATTCACCCCTCCACTTT. Protein sequence: CASRAGQGNSPLHF.

The rearrangement links TRBV6-2 or TRBV6-3 to TRBJ2-1; maybe TRBD1 (6 bases). From germline, CDR1 is MNHEY and CDR2 SVGEGT. V gave up 11 bases and J gave up 8 bases, with 25 bases separating them. The CDR3 is 15 residues long. Written as DNA, the CDR3 is TGTGCCTCCAGTTGGGGGCAGGGGATAGGCGATGAGCAGTTCTTC. Protein sequence: CASSWGQGIGDEQFF.

The V and J genes are TRBV21-1 and TRBJ1-1; the D call in the table, TRBD1, was not verified against the DNA. TRBV21-1 is marked as a pseudogene. There are 8 residues in the CDR3. The CDR3 nucleotides are TGTGCCACCAAAGAAGCTTTCTTT. Translating gives CATKEAFF.

This clone was seen a few times. This rearrangement joins TRBV27 to TRBJ2-2; the match to TRBD1 covers 8 bases. CDR1 is MNHEY and CDR2 is SMNVEV in the germline V gene (reference sequence). V gave up 10 bases and J gave up 7 bases; unmatched junction bases: 14. The CDR3 is 15 amino acids. This chain's CDR3 is CAIRPRGLENGELFF. The CDR3 nucleotides are TGTGCCATTAGACCCAGGGGGCTGGAGAACGGGGAGCTGTTTTTT.

The rearrangement uses TRBV13 and TRBJ1-2; 10 nucleotides align to TRBD1. Germline V gene sequence: CDR1 PRHDT, CDR2 FYEKMQ (reference sequence). The J segment lost 4 bases and the V segment lost 6 bases, leaving 11 bases of the junction unmatched. The CDR3 contains 16 residues. The CDR3 protein is CASREAGTGVLYGYTF. The CDR3 DNA follows: TGTGCCAGCAGAGAAGCGGGGACAGGGGTACTCTATGGCTACACCTTC.

The chain is built from TRBV4-2 and TRBJ2-7, with 8 nucleotides matching TRBD2. Trimming took 0 bases from V and 0 from J; bases not matched to a gene: 4. The CDR3 covers 16 residues. The germline V gene has CDR1 LGHNA and CDR2 YNFKEQ. CDR3 nucleotides: TGTGCCAGCAGCCAAGACGAGGGGACTAGCTCCTACGAGCAGTACTTC. The encoded protein is CASSQDEGTSSYEQYF.

The rearrangement links TRBV7-9 to TRBJ2-1, with 9 bases lining up with TRBD1. The CDR3 covers 14 residues. Per germline, CDR1 SEHNR and CDR2 FQNEAQ (reference sequence). V dropped 10 bases and J dropped 2; count of bases not matched to a gene: 6. Here the CDR3 DNA reads TGTGCCACACTCTGGGACAGGGCCTACAATGAGCAGTTCTTC. Amino acids: CATLWDRAYNEQFF.

The chain has TRBV6-2 or TRBV6-3 and TRBJ1-5, with 9 bases identical to TRBD1. The CDR3 has 16 residues. With V trimmed by 6 bases and J by 7 bases, 13 bases remained unmatched. CDR1 and CDR2 (germline): MNHEY, SVGEGT. The CDR3 loop reads CASSPRGTGIGQPQHF. The CDR3 bases are TGTGCCAGCAGCCCTAGGGGGACAGGGATCGGCCAGCCCCAGCATTTT.

The chain recombines TRBV5-1 with TRBJ2-7; 8 nucleotides align to TRBD1. Per the germline V gene, CDR1 is SGHRS and CDR2 is YFSETQ. V was clipped by 0 bases and J by 4 bases; unmatched bases: 3. The CDR3 covers 14 residues. CDR3 in amino acids: CASSLERQGYEQYF. CDR3 bases: TGCGCCAGCAGCTTGGAGAGACAGGGGTACGAGCAGTACTTC.

The chain combines TRBV25-1 with TRBJ2-5; no clear D gene. V lost 7 bases to trimming and J lost 5 bases, with 14 bases between them. This CDR3 is built from 13 residues. Germline lookup yields CDR1 MGHDK and CDR2 SYGVNS. As DNA, the CDR3 is TGTGCCAGCAATGACTTTTTTGTGGAGACCCAGTACTTC. Translating gives CASNDFFVETQYF.

This rearrangement joins TRBV28 to TRBJ1-5; tentatively, D is TRBD1 (5 bases). This CDR3 is 15 amino acids long. V lost 6 bases and J lost 2, with 14 bases in between. Germline CDR1 and CDR2: MDHEN and SYDVKM. For the CDR3, the DNA is TGTGCCAGCAGCCCGGGACGGTCGGGCAATCAGCCCCAGCATTTT. This encodes CASSPGRSGNQPQHF.

The genes are TRBV9 and TRBJ2-7, with D possibly being TRBD1 or TRBD2 (6 bases each). Between the trimmed V and J ends, which lost 4 bases and 2 bases, there was a span of 13 bases. Germline CDR1 and CDR2: SGDLS and YYNGEE. CDR3 length: 14 amino acids. In DNA form, the CDR3 reads TGTGCCAGCAGCTCGGGGGCAACAACCTACGAGCAGTACTTC. Its translation: CASSSGATTYEQYF.

The chain uses TRBV5-4 and TRBJ2-4, with 8 bases lining up with TRBD2. This CDR3 has 14 residues. Per germline, CDR1 SGHNT and CDR2 YYREEE (reference sequence). V lost 5 bases, J lost 8 bases, and 9 bases stayed unmatched. In DNA form, the CDR3 reads TGTGCCAGCAGTCTGCGGGGGGCCGGATACATTCAGTACTTC. Translated: CASSLRGAGYIQYF.

The gene calls are TRBV5-1 and TRBJ2-1; no definite D call. The CDR3 consists of 17 residues. In germline, CDR1 is SGHRS, CDR2 YFSETQ. V dropped 1 base and J dropped 2 bases, with 16 bases sitting between them. The CDR3 spells CASSLFGSIGTYNEQFF. The CDR3 DNA follows: TGCGCCAGCAGCTTGTTCGGCTCGATAGGCACCTACAATGAGCAGTTCTTC.

The table lists this clone with a count of one. This chain links TRBV27 with TRBJ2-7; D is possibly TRBD1 or TRBD2 (5 bases each). Germline lookup yields CDR1 MNHEY and CDR2 SMNVEV (reference sequence). The CDR3 spans 14 residues. Trimming shortened V by 2 bases and J by 4 bases, and 12 bases separated the two germline ends. The CDR3 bases are TGTGCCAGCAGTTTAAGTGGGACCTTTTACGAGCAGTACTTC. Translating gives CASSLSGTFYEQYF.

The gene calls are TRBV5-1 and TRBJ1-1, with a weak D call TRBD1 (5 bases). CDR1 and CDR2 from the germline V gene are SGHRS and YFSETQ. The CDR3 extends over 15 amino acids. Trimming left V 4 bases short and J 4 bases short, with 17 bases between. The CDR3 DNA is TGCGCCAGCAGCCAGGGACGGGTGGGGACCACTGAAGCTTTCTTT. Encoded protein: CASSQGRVGTTEAFF.

The chain employs TRBV11-2 and TRBJ1-4, with 7 bases lining up with TRBD1. Trimming at V came to 5 bases and at J to 10 bases, leaving 10 bases not matched to a gene. The CDR3 sequence is 14 residues long. Germline V CDR1 and CDR2: SGHAT, FQNNGV. CDR3 in amino acids: CASSPMTGSGKLFF. The CDR3 coding sequence is TGTGCCAGCAGCCCAATGACAGGGAGCGGAAAACTGTTTTTT.

The chain joins TRBV5-6 to TRBJ2-7; 15 bases map to TRBD2. This CDR3 contains 17 residues. Germline loops: CDR1 SGHDT, CDR2 YYEEEE. The V segment lost 4 bases and the J segment 7 bases; nucleotides outside the gene matches: 12. This chain's CDR3 is CASSIPLRTSGGAEQYF. The CDR3 DNA is TGTGCCAGCAGCATTCCGCTACGGACTAGCGGGGGGGCGGAGCAGTACTTC.

The chain carries TRBV7-3 and TRBJ1-6; the D gene is possibly TRBD1 (6 bases). Looked up from germline, CDR1 is SGHTA and CDR2 is FQGTGA. This CDR3 comprises 15 residues. V was shortened by 0 bases and J by 7 bases, with 10 bases between the two germline ends. The chain's CDR3 is CASSLTQGGNSPLHF. In DNA form, the CDR3 reads TGTGCCAGCAGCTTAACACAGGGAGGAAATTCACCCCTCCACTTT.